This T cell receptor beta chain appears in the sequencing data of a study of cytomegalovirus exposure and HLA in healthy donors. Whole-study results and caveats: Further analysis, carried out later, found HLA-associated TCR beta chains more clonally expanded than equally common other chains.

The PCR used 60 Vbeta and 13 Jbeta primers. Assay: immunoSEQ multiplex PCR; the TCRdb copy retains only in-frame clones and omits some. The sample consists of about 160,000 clones, around four fifths of them appearing once. CDR1 is MNHEY, CDR2 SMNVEV, per germline (reference sequence). V shed 6 bases and J 7 bases; nucleotides not matched to a gene: 10. The CDR3 totals 15 residues. About this clone: Its antigen is unknown.

The sequencing input was PBMCs. The genes are TRBV27 and TRBJ1-5; 9 bases map to TRBD1. The source is a woman aged 18-30 years in good health and CMV-seronegative. The CDR3 spells CASRPQQGAGQPQHF. CDR3 DNA: TGTGCCAGCAGGCCACAACAGGGGGCGGGGCAGCCCCAGCATTTT.